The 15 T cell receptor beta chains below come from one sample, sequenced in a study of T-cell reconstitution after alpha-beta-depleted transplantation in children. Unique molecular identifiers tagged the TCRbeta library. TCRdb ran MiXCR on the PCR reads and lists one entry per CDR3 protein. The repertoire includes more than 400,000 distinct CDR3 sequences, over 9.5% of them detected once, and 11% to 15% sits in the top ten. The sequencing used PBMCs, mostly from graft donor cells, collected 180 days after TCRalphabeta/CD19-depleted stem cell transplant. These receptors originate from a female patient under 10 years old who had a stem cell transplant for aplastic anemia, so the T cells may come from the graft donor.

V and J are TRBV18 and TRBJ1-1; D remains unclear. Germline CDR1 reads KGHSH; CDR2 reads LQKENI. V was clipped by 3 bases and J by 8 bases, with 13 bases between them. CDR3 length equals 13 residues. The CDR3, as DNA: TGTGCCAGCTCACCTGGGAAAGCACAGGAAGCTTTCTTT. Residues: CASSPGKAQEAFF.

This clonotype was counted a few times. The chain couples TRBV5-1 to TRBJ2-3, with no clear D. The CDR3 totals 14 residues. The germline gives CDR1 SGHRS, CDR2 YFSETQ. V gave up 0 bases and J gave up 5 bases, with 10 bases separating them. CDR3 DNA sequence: TGCGCCAGCAGCTTGGGGCGCATAAGAGATACGCAGTATTTT. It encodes CASSLGRIRDTQYF.

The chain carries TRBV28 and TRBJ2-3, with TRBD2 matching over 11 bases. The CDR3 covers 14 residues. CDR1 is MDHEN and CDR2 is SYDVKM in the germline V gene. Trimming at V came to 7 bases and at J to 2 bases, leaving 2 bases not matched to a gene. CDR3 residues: CASKLAGATDTQYF. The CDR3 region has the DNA TGTGCCAGCAAACTAGCGGGAGCCACAGATACGCAGTATTTT.

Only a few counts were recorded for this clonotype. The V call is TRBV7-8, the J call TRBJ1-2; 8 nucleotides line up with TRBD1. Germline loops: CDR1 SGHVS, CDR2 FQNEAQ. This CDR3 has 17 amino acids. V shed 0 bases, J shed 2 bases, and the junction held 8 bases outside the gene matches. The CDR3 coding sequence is TGTGCCAGCAGCTTAGCGGCCAGGGGGCCGCCGAACTATGGCTACACCTTC. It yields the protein CASSLAARGPPNYGYTF.

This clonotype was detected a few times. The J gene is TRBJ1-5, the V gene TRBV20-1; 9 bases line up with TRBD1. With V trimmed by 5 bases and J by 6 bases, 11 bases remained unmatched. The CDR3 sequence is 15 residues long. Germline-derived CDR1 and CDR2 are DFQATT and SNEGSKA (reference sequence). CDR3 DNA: TGCAGTGCTCACAGGGGGCCAACCTCCTCTCAGCCCCAGCATTTT. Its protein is CSAHRGPTSSQPQHF.

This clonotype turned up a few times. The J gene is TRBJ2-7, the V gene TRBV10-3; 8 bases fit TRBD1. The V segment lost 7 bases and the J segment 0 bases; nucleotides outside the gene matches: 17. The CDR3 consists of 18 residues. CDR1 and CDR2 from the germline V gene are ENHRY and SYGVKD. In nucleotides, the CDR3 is TGTGCCATCAAAGGGTATCAGCCGGGACAGGTCAACTCCTACGAGCAGTACGTC. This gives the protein CAIKGYQPGQVNSYEQYV.

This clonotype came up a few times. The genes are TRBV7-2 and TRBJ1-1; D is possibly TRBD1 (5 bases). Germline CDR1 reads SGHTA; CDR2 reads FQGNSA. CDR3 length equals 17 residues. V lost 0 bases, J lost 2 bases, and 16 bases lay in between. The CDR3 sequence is CASSLAGGEGSNTEAFF. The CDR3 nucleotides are TGTGCCAGCAGCTTAGCCGGAGGGGAGGGATCAAACACTGAAGCTTTCTTT.

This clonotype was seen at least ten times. Here the CDR3 reads CASSLGLRQETDTQYF. In DNA, the CDR3 is TGCGCCAGCAGCCTCGGACTCAGACAAGAAACAGATACGCAGTATTTT. The chain employs TRBV5-1 and TRBJ2-3, with D perhaps matching TRBD2 (5 bases). The germline V and J ends were trimmed by 4 bases and 3 bases, with 18 bases remaining between them. This CDR3 has 16 amino acids. In germline, CDR1 is SGHRS, CDR2 YFSETQ.

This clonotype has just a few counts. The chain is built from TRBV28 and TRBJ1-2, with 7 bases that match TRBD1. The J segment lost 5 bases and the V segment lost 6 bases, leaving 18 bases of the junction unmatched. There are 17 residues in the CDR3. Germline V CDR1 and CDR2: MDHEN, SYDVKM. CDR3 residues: CASSPGTAYESDYGYTF. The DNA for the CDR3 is TGTGCCAGCAGCCCCGGGACAGCCTACGAATCGGATTATGGCTACACCTTC.

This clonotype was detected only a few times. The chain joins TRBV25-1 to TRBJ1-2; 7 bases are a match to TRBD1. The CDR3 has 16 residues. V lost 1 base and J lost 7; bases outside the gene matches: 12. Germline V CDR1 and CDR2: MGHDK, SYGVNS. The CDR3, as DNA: TGTGCCAGCAGTGAATTGAGACAGGGCTTCCCCACTGGCTACACCTTC. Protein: CASSELRQGFPTGYTF.

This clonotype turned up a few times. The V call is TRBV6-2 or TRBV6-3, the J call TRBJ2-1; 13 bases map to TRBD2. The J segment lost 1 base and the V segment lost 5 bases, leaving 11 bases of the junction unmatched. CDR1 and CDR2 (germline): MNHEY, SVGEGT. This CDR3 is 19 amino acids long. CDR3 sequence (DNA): TGTGCCAGCAGTCGCTCCGGGACTAGCGGGATCTCATCCTACAATGAGCAGTTCTTC. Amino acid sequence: CASSRSGTSGISSYNEQFF.

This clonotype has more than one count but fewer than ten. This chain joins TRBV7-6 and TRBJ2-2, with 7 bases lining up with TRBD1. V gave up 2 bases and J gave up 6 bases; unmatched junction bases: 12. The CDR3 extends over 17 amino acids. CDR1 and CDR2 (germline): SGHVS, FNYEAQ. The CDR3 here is CASSLSPSRGRAGELFF. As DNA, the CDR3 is TGTGCCAGCAGCTTATCGCCCTCGAGGGGGCGGGCCGGGGAGCTGTTTTTT.

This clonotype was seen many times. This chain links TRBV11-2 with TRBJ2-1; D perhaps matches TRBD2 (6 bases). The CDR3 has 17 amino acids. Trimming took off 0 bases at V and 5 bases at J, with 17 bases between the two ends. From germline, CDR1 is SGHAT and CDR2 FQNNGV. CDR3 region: CASSLDLVGGSNNEQFF. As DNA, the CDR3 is TGTGCCAGCAGCTTAGATTTAGTGGGAGGAAGCAACAATGAGCAGTTCTTC.

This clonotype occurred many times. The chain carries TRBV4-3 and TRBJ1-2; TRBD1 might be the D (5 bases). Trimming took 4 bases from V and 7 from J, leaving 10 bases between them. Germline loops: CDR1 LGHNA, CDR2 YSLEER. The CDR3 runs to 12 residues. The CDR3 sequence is CASSPGDGGYTF. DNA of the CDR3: TGCGCCAGCAGCCCGGGGGACGGTGGCTACACCTTC.

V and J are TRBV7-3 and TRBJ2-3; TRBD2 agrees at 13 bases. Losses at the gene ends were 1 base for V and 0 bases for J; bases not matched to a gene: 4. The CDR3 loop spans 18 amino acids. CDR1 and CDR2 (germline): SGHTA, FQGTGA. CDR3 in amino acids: CASSLKELAGGSTDTQYF. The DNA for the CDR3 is TGTGCCAGCAGCTTAAAGGAACTAGCGGGGGGGAGCACAGATACGCAGTATTTT.